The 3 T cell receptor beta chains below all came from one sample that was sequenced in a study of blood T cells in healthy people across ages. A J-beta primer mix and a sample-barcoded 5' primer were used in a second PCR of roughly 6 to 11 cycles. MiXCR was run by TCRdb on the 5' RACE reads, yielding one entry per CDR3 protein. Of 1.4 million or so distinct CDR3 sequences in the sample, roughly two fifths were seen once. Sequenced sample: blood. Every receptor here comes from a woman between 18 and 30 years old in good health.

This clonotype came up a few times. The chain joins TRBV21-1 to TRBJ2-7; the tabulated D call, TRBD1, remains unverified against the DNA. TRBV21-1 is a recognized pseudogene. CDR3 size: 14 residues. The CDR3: CASSTGQGAHEQYF. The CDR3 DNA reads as TGTGCCAGCAGCACTGGACAGGGGGCCCACGAGCAGTACTTC.

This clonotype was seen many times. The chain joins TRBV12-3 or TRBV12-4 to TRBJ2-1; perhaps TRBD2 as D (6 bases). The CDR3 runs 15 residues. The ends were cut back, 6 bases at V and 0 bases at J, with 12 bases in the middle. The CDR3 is CASSLALSSYNEQFF. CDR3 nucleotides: TGTGCCAGCAGCCTAGCGTTGAGCTCCTACAATGAGCAGTTCTTC.

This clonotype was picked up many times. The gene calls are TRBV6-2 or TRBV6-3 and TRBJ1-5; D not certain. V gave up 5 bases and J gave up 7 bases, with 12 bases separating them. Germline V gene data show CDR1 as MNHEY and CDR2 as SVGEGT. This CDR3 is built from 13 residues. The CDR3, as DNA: TGTGCCAGCAGTCTCGAATCGAGGCAGCCCCAGCATTTT. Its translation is CASSLESRQPQHF.